A selection of T cell receptor beta chains follows, all from one sample in a study of blood T cell repertoires in COVID-19. Generated by immunoSEQ multiplex PCR, the TCRdb table keeps only in-frame clones and is missing some. The sample contains 200,000 to 250,000 clones, approximately 88% of which appear only once. The material sequenced was PBMCs or T cells enriched from blood (not recorded which). These receptor sequences come from a woman aged 25 to 39 who had been exposed to COVID-19. CDR3s include the opening cysteine and the closing phenylalanine or tryptophan. A D gene is named only where the DNA matches it firmly. The size entry is marked missing in some rows and otherwise reads once, few, many or a size class.

d_call: TRBD1
clone_size: .
v_call: TRBV6-5
j_call: TRBJ2-5
cdr3_aa: CASSRTGNQETQYF
cdr3_nt: TGTGCCAGCAGTCGGACAGGAAACCAAGAGACCCAGTACTTC

d_call: .
clone_size: .
v_call: TRBV4-1
j_call: TRBJ2-7
cdr3_aa: CASSPDSTYEQYF
cdr3_nt: TGCGCCAGCAGCCCCGACAGTACCTACGAGCAGTACTTC

d_call: TRBD1
clone_size: .
v_call: TRBV5-1
j_call: TRBJ1-4
cdr3_aa: CASSMRQGANEKLFF
cdr3_nt: TGCGCCAGCAGCATGCGACAGGGAGCTAATGAAAAACTGTTTTTT

d_call: .
clone_size: .
v_call: TRBV15
j_call: TRBJ1-4
cdr3_aa: CATSVGGANEKLFF
cdr3_nt: TGTGCCACCAGCGTTGGTGGAGCTAATGAAAAACTGTTTTTT

d_call: TRBD1
clone_size: .
v_call: TRBV19
j_call: TRBJ1-2
cdr3_aa: CASCRTGNGYTF
cdr3_nt: TGTGCCAGTTGTCGGACAGGGAATGGCTACACCTTC

d_call: .
clone_size: .
v_call: TRBV14
j_call: TRBJ2-1
cdr3_aa: CASSPRWGGSYNEQFF
cdr3_nt: TGTGCCAGCAGCCCACGGTGGGGAGGCTCCTACAATGAGCAGTTCTTC

d_call: TRBD1
clone_size: .
v_call: TRBV5-1
j_call: TRBJ2-5
cdr3_aa: CASSFGDRLQETQYF
cdr3_nt: TGCGCCAGCAGCTTTGGGGACAGGCTTCAAGAGACCCAGTACTTC

d_call: .
clone_size: .
v_call: TRBV27
j_call: TRBJ1-2
cdr3_aa: CASSLSQDYGYTF
cdr3_nt: TGTGCCAGCAGTTTATCTCAGGACTATGGCTACACCTTC

d_call: TRBD2
clone_size: once
v_call: TRBV7-8
j_call: TRBJ2-7
cdr3_aa: CASSLTSRSGRLRSSYEQYF
cdr3_nt: TGTGCCAGCAGCTTAACCAGCCGTAGCGGGAGACTCAGGTCCTCCTACGAGCAGTACTTC

d_call: .
clone_size: .
v_call: TRBV5-6
j_call: TRBJ2-1
cdr3_aa: CASSIYNEQFF
cdr3_nt: TGTGCCAGCAGCATATACAATGAGCAGTTCTTC

d_call: .
clone_size: .
v_call: TRBV4-1
j_call: TRBJ1-1
cdr3_aa: CASSQGRGTEAFF
cdr3_nt: TGCGCCAGCAGTCAGGGAAGGGGCACTGAAGCTTTCTTT

d_call: .
clone_size: few
v_call: TRBV6-4
j_call: TRBJ2-1
cdr3_aa: CASSDRDNNEQFF
cdr3_nt: TGTGCCAGCAGTGACCGGGACAACAATGAGCAGTTCTTC

d_call: .
clone_size: .
v_call: TRBV29-1
j_call: TRBJ1-2
cdr3_aa: CSVGGGIGYGYTF
cdr3_nt: TGCAGCGTTGGGGGGGGTATCGGCTATGGCTACACCTTC

d_call: TRBD2
clone_size: .
v_call: TRBV9
j_call: TRBJ2-2
cdr3_aa: CASSVASSGTDGELFF
cdr3_nt: TGTGCCAGCAGCGTAGCCTCTAGCGGGACTGACGGGGAGCTGTTTTTT

d_call: TRBD1
clone_size: .
v_call: TRBV5-1
j_call: TRBJ2-7
cdr3_aa: CASSSAGTGSSYEQYF
cdr3_nt: TGCGCCAGCAGCTCCGCCGGGACAGGGAGCTCCTACGAGCAGTACTTC

d_call: .
clone_size: once
v_call: TRBV28
j_call: TRBJ1-3
cdr3_aa: CASSSYSFGNTIYF
cdr3_nt: TGTGCCAGCAGTTCGTATTCTTTCGGAAACACCATATATTTT

d_call: TRBD2
clone_size: .
v_call: TRBV28
j_call: TRBJ2-1
cdr3_aa: CASSSFSGSSYNEQFF
cdr3_nt: TGTGCCAGCAGTTCCTTTAGCGGGAGCTCCTACAATGAGCAGTTCTTC

d_call: .
clone_size: .
v_call: TRBV29-1
j_call: TRBJ1-2
cdr3_aa: CSVGGQGVEVGYTF
cdr3_nt: TGCAGCGTTGGGGGCCAAGGGGTCGAAGTAGGCTACACCTTC

d_call: TRBD2
clone_size: .
v_call: TRBV5-1
j_call: TRBJ2-1
cdr3_aa: CASSFAGADNNEQFF
cdr3_nt: TGCGCCAGCAGCTTTGCGGGAGCGGACAACAATGAGCAGTTCTTC

d_call: TRBD2
clone_size: .
v_call: TRBV11-2
j_call: TRBJ2-1
cdr3_aa: CASSTSASSYNEQFF
cdr3_nt: TGTGCCAGCAGCACTAGCGCGAGCTCCTACAATGAGCAGTTCTTC

d_call: .
clone_size: .
v_call: TRBV29-1
j_call: TRBJ1-2
cdr3_aa: CSAGDRENYGYTF
cdr3_nt: TGCAGCGCTGGCGATCGGGAGAACTATGGCTACACCTTC

d_call: .
clone_size: .
v_call: TRBV11-2
j_call: TRBJ1-5
cdr3_aa: CASSPLTGPHQPQHF
cdr3_nt: TGTGCCAGCAGCCCCCTAACAGGGCCGCATCAGCCCCAGCATTTT

d_call: .
clone_size: .
v_call: TRBV7-2
j_call: TRBJ1-1
cdr3_aa: CASSLGGVFIRVNTEAFF
cdr3_nt: TGTGCCAGCAGCTTAGGGGGGGTTTTCATACGAGTGAACACTGAAGCTTTCTTT

d_call: TRBD1
clone_size: once
v_call: TRBV5-1
j_call: TRBJ2-1
cdr3_aa: CASSGTGFPTYNEQFF
cdr3_nt: TGCGCCAGCAGCGGGACAGGGTTCCCAACCTACAATGAGCAGTTCTTC

d_call: .
clone_size: .
v_call: TRBV29-1
j_call: TRBJ2-7
cdr3_aa: CSVEQGNEQYF
cdr3_nt: TGCAGCGTTGAACAGGGTAACGAGCAGTACTTC

d_call: .
clone_size: .
v_call: TRBV3-1/TRBV3-2
j_call: TRBJ2-5
cdr3_aa: CASSQPLEQETQYF
cdr3_nt: TGTGCCAGCAGCCAACCGCTAGAACAAGAGACCCAGTACTTC

d_call: TRBD1
clone_size: .
v_call: TRBV4-1
j_call: TRBJ1-1
cdr3_aa: CASSQARDSTLMNTEAFF
cdr3_nt: TGCGCCAGCAGCCAAGCCCGGGACAGCACTCTCATGAACACTGAAGCTTTCTTT

d_call: TRBD1
clone_size: once
v_call: TRBV10-3
j_call: TRBJ1-2
cdr3_aa: CAISPTGVDYGYTF
cdr3_nt: TGTGCCATCAGCCCGACAGGGGTGGATTACGGCTACACCTTC

d_call: TRBD1
clone_size: .
v_call: TRBV6-4
j_call: TRBJ1-2
cdr3_aa: CASRLQGARGNYGYTF
cdr3_nt: TGTGCCAGCAGACTACAGGGGGCGCGGGGTAACTATGGCTACACCTTC

d_call: TRBD2
clone_size: .
v_call: TRBV7-6
j_call: TRBJ2-7
cdr3_aa: CASSPGLAGKGYEQYF
cdr3_nt: TGTGCCAGCAGCCCGGGACTAGCGGGAAAAGGGTACGAGCAGTACTTC

d_call: .
clone_size: .
v_call: TRBV2
j_call: TRBJ1-3
cdr3_aa: CASSPGVTGNTIYF
cdr3_nt: TGTGCCAGCAGTCCAGGGGTCACTGGAAACACCATATATTTT

d_call: TRBD2
clone_size: .
v_call: TRBV2
j_call: TRBJ2-1
cdr3_aa: CASSGQAGGHNEQFF
cdr3_nt: TGTGCCAGCAGTGGGCAAGCGGGGGGGCACAATGAGCAGTTCTTC

d_call: .
clone_size: .
v_call: TRBV28
j_call: TRBJ2-1
cdr3_aa: CASSLLFSSDHPDPERHYNEQFF
cdr3_nt: TGTGCCAGCAGTCTCCTTTTCTCTTCGGACCACCCAGATCCCGAGCGGCACTACAATGAGCAGTTCTTC

d_call: .
clone_size: .
v_call: TRBV28
j_call: TRBJ1-1
cdr3_aa: CASEFTPGDTEAFF
cdr3_nt: TGTGCCAGCGAGTTTACCCCAGGGGACACTGAAGCTTTCTTT

d_call: .
clone_size: .
v_call: TRBV20-1
j_call: TRBJ2-7
cdr3_aa: CSARVSYEQYF
cdr3_nt: TGCAGTGCTAGAGTGTCTTACGAGCAGTACTTC

d_call: .
clone_size: .
v_call: TRBV4-1
j_call: TRBJ2-2
cdr3_aa: CASSRGGPQNTGELFF
cdr3_nt: TGCGCCAGCAGCCGAGGTGGTCCCCAGAACACCGGGGAGCTGTTTTTT

d_call: TRBD1
clone_size: .
v_call: TRBV11-3
j_call: TRBJ1-4
cdr3_aa: CASSYNGQVGKLFF
cdr3_nt: TGTGCCAGCAGCTATAACGGACAGGTTGGAAAACTGTTTTTT